This T cell receptor beta chain was observed in a study of cytomegalovirus exposure and HLA in healthy donors (dated by TCRdb to 2016 to 2017). With respect to the entire study: According to an earlier analysis of several hundred of the donors, about 179 million T cells yielded 95 million to 140 million unique TCR beta sequences and 276 Gb of sequence data. An early release that covered 500 to 800 HLA-typed donors contained 300 to 350 gigabases of sequencing data and approximately 85 million unique TCR sequences. Among the roughly 370 genotyped donors, 81% belonged to the genetic ancestry cluster associated with self-reported Caucasian donors. The study aimed to test whether cataloging public T cell receptors could reveal signatures of past pathogen exposure. The study profiled the T cell repertoires of 550 to 700 subjects by immunosequencing and related them to cytomegalovirus serostatus. In addition to the first cohort of 650 to 800 subjects, a separate validation cohort of 100 to 150 different subjects was used. The study combined high-throughput TCR immunosequencing, statistical association of individual TCRs with disease status, and machine learning to predict cytomegalovirus infection status. In a later analysis, previously published TCR beta repertoires from fewer than 750 donors were re-analyzed and high-resolution HLA genotyping was added so that TCR occurrence patterns could be studied. In the later analysis, no new phenotypic data were used to find candidate immune exposures; instead, reliance was placed on TCR beta sequences and their occurrence across donors. To decide whether each TCR beta V gene segment behaved as functional or pseudogenic, an earlier analysis of some 600 of the donors relied on high-throughput TCR beta sequencing. Alongside the repertoire data, information on donor age, sex, ethnicity and CMV serostatus was compiled. Genome-wide SNP genotypes for about 55% of the roughly 670 donors were used in a later genetic analysis, which treated that subset as a discovery cohort. All discovery cohort repertoires had been generated on a single sequencing platform. Class I and class II HLA loci were covered by the typing at four-digit resolution. The number of typed donors differed by locus: about 620-630 for A, B, C, DRB1 and DQB1; approximately 520 for DQA1; 606 for DPA1; and 450 to 480 for DPB1. Four to six DR-DQ haplotypes were handled as single units for association and clustering, since linkage in the cohort was strong. Among some 400 genotyped donors of the cohort, an average of around 240,000 unique TCR beta nucleotide sequences were sequenced per donor, roughly a sixth of them non-productive. What the work shows at the level of the full study, not this receptor alone: In a later analysis, several top co-occurrence clusters were reported to appear linked to parvovirus B19, influenza, CMV and Epstein-Barr virus. Only TCR beta chains were sequenced in this cohort, and the absence of alpha or paired-chain data limited detectable features. The authors suggested that the approach could potentially be generalized to other disease states and immunological phenotypes. The classifier was reported to diagnose cytomegalovirus status with high specificity and sensitivity in both the original and validation cohorts. Linkage disequilibrium might explain the correlated functional status among segregating V segments, but an unknown experimental factor could not be excluded. Because counts were too low, seventeen rarely observed V segments, including chromosome 9 orphons, were left out of the earlier analysis of approximately 500 of the donors. Because the 87-base-pair reads could not distinguish some IMGT-functional V segments, including TRBV6-2 and TRBV6-3, those segments were excluded. Assigning TCR associations to individual alleles was difficult when HLA alleles, especially DR and DQ, strongly co-occurred. In a later analysis, TCR association rates were found to vary across HLA loci, with the most associated TCRs seen for DRB1 alleles and the fewest for HLA-C alleles. A further reported finding was that TCR beta sequences accurately predicted the HLA-A and HLA-B alleles for most subjects in the first cohort. The presence/absence analyses assumed that sequencing depth was roughly uniform across donors, and that assumption may not be true. In a later analysis, HLA-associated TCR beta chains showed more clonal expansion and lower generation probabilities than non-associated chains that were equally common. In vitro tests confirmed that three of the cytomegalovirus-associated TCR beta chains recognize cytomegalovirus antigens. Because HLA typing was missing for some donors at each locus, association tests included only the typed subset. In a later genetic analysis, fewer N-insertions in productive TCRs were reported among donors in an Asian-associated ancestry cluster than the roughly 700-donor mean. In a later analysis, most CMV-associated TCR beta chains were found to appear HLA-restricted, with HLA associations seemingly driven largely by CMV exposure. An association between a missense DCLRE1C variant and V-gene and J-gene trimming of TCR beta chains was found in a later genetic analysis and replicated in an independent cohort. Specific HLA alleles were associated with 15,000 to 20,000 TCR beta sequences at a false discovery rate of 0.05 in a later analysis. While some public TCRs were present in many individuals, most TCR sequences turned up only very rarely across donors. The study listed 150 to 200 TCR beta chains as associated with cytomegalovirus. CMV serostatus was the only immune exposure information available for the cohort. In an earlier analysis of over 550 of the donors, most TCR beta V segments were observed in productive rearrangements about 87% or about 30% of the time, broadly matching IMGT annotations. A cluster of highly shared sequence variants was judged likely to represent a technical artifact of the sequencing pipeline.

CDR1 SGHVS and CDR2 FQNEAQ were looked up in the germline V gene. The CDR3 holds 17 amino acids from the cysteine to the phenylalanine. Only the CDR3 part of the read is kept: 51 bases, read in frame from the first base. Clipping removes 4 bases from V and 5 bases from J, with 7 as the unmatched junction base count. To prepare the library, the immunoSEQ multiplex PCR assay was applied. A mixture of 60 forward primers for TCR Vbeta segments and 13 reverse primers for TCR Jbeta segments was used in the multiplex PCR. A multiplex PCR assay on genomic DNA amplified the CDR3 region of rearranged TCR beta genes. Amplified TCR beta libraries were sequenced as 87-base-pair reads on the Illumina HiSeq System. As for the original processing: Across the roughly 640 repertoires, a later analysis counted some 81 million unique TCR beta chains, 9 million to 14 million of which were shared by at least two donors. To remove PCR and sequencing errors, raw reads were error-corrected and collapsed into unique sequences using a nearest-neighbor algorithm that merged closely related sequences. To assign V, D and J gene segments, CDR3 sequences were aligned to IMGT reference sequences. For a sequence to be retained, a match of at least six nucleotides was required to both a V gene segment and a J gene segment. A rearrangement was called productive if the CDR3 had no stop codons and remained in frame with V and J, and every other rearrangement was called non-productive. Following IMGT convention, CDR3 was defined as the stretch from the second conserved V-encoded cysteine up to the conserved J-encoded phenylalanine. Sequences without an unambiguous match to a single V gene segment were excluded from the earlier analysis of about 640 of the donors. In an earlier analysis of approximately 590 of the donors, a V segment was called functional when productive rearrangements were above 56.7%, and segregating when the standard deviation between donors exceeded 5%. A statistical classification framework was built to diagnose cytomegalovirus status from the catalog of TCR beta chain sequences. V and J gene assignment, in a later analysis, came from comparing TCR nucleotide sequences with IMGT/GENE-DB human TR gene sequences. The TCRdist pipeline was used in a later analysis to assign CDR3 sequences and most-parsimonious VDJ recombination scenarios. A later analysis defined each TCR beta chain by its CDR3 amino acid sequence plus V-gene family, and excluded reads lacking a unique V-gene family. To address suspected cross-contamination and a sequencing artifact, a later analysis removed some 620 highly shared, low-generation-probability nucleotide sequences. In a later analysis, a clonal expansion index for each public chain was calculated from normalized within-repertoire ranks of inferred template counts. A later analysis computed generation probabilities with a VDJ recombination model fitted to out-of-frame rearrangements, and checked the results against IGoR. In a later analysis, TCR-TCR, TCR-HLA and TCR-CMV co-occurrence was scored with hypergeometric tests, and a repertoire-size bias correction was applied to TCR pairs. A later analysis estimated false discovery rates by permuting HLA or CMV assignments 20 times. In a later analysis, co-occurring TCRs were grouped using DBSCAN, with TCRdist sequence similarity added in when clustering inside HLA-allele-positive subsets. Co-occurrence clustering excluded repertoires with fewer than 30,000 or more than 120,000 public chains, plus five with anomalous nucleotide sharing. TCRdb limited this immuneACCESS table to in-frame rearrangements with V and J called. A share of clones is missing; checked studies link under half to unresolved V genes, and the rest is unexplained. D and trimming come from the DNA, and the V and J calls and clone size come from that table. The table for this sample lists fewer than 140,000 clones; approximately 85% of them were counted only once. About 1.6% of the sample rests with the top ten.

This clone was detected only a few times. Its antigen specificity is not known. The sample holds no much larger clone one base away, and base qualities are not on file. In total, approximately 700 healthy bone marrow donors made up the cohort. All cohort members were sampled while nominally healthy, although unrecorded immune exposures were likely present. The donor was CMV seronegative and belonged to the group of 352 seronegative cohort members. A peripheral blood sample was collected from each donor, and TCR beta sequencing was performed on peripheral blood mononuclear cells. The Qiagen DNeasy Blood Extraction Kit was used to extract genomic DNA from the blood cell samples.

The chain was built from TRBV7-8 and TRBJ2-1; 14 bases in between match TRBD2. This clonotype was sampled from a man aged 50 to 59 in good health and CMV-seronegative. Sequences were obtained from PBMCs. CDR3 reads: CASSSYRLAGGDNEQFF. DNA sequence: TGTGCCAGCAGCTCCTATCGACTAGCGGGGGGGGACAATGAGCAGTTCTTC.